The rows below give T cell receptor beta chains drawn from one sample of a study of blood T cells in healthy people across ages. TCRdb fed the 5' RACE reads into MiXCR, producing one record per CDR3 protein. The sample lists around 1,500,000 distinct CDR3 sequences, 28% seen once, with roughly 8% in the top ten. The sequencing sample was made of blood. Every receptor here comes from a woman in her 30s in good health. Both conserved end residues are part of each CDR3. Fields, in order: V gene, D gene, clone size, J gene, CDR3 protein, CDR3 DNA. A D gene is named only where the DNA matches it firmly. Clone size is not always given. Where it is, it says once, few, many or a class for expanded clones.

TRBV19	TRBD1	once	TRBJ2-1	CASSARQGSSYNEQFF	TGTGCCAGTAGTGCTCGACAGGGCAGCTCCTACAATGAGCAGTTCTTC
TRBV27	.	few	TRBJ2-2	CASKKGIDGELFF	TGTGCCAGCAAGAAGGGGATCGACGGGGAGCTGTTTTTT
TRBV10-3	.	many	TRBJ2-3	CAISGGLWDTQYF	TGTGCCATCAGTGGAGGTCTCTGGGATACGCAGTATTTT
TRBV20-1	TRBD2	many	TRBJ2-7	CSARPGLAMMYEQYF	TGCAGTGCTAGGCCCGGACTAGCGATGATGTACGAGCAGTACTTC
TRBV9	.	.	TRBJ1-6	CASSVGGGPPLHF	TGTGCCAGCAGCGTAGGTGGGGGCCCACCCCTCCACTTT
TRBV2	.	.	TRBJ2-7	CASSEGGRQYF	TGTGCCAGCAGCGAGGGCGGAAGGCAGTACTTC
TRBV3-1	TRBD2	many	TRBJ2-5	CASSQGGTSGETQYF	TGTGCCAGCAGCCAAGGGGGGACTAGCGGAGAGACCCAGTACTTC
TRBV2	.	few	TRBJ1-1	CASSGAPAAFF	TGTGCCAGCAGTGGGGCCCCAGCAGCTTTCTTT
TRBV25-1	.	few	TRBJ1-5	CASSGPGSSNQPQHF	TGTGCCAGCAGCGGCCCCGGCAGTAGCAATCAGCCCCAGCATTTT
TRBV7-9	.	.	TRBJ2-7	CASSLDQRAQTGEQYF	TGTGCCAGCAGCTTAGATCAGCGGGCCCAGACGGGAGAGCAGTACTTC
TRBV12-5	TRBD1	.	TRBJ2-2	CASGLGTGYTGELFF	TGTGCTAGTGGTTTGGGGACAGGGTACACCGGGGAGCTGTTTTTT
TRBV20-1	.	.	TRBJ2-7	CSASDPRGGGTYEQYF	TGCAGTGCTAGCGACCCCAGGGGCGGGGGAACCTACGAGCAGTACTTC
TRBV4-3	.	many	TRBJ1-5	CASSAFGGSNQPQHF	TGCGCCAGCAGCGCGTTCGGAGGAAGCAATCAGCCCCAGCATTTT
TRBV2	.	few	TRBJ2-7	CASSEGLVWEQYF	TGTGCCAGCAGTGAAGGACTAGTGTGGGAGCAGTACTTC
TRBV20-1	.	.	TRBJ1-2	CSAQAEVNYGYTF	TGCAGTGCTCAGGCGGAGGTGAACTATGGCTACACCTTC
TRBV6-1	TRBD1	few	TRBJ1-2	CASSGRRQGHGYTF	TGTGCCAGCAGTGGAAGGAGACAGGGTCATGGCTACACCTTC
TRBV7-2	.	few	TRBJ2-6	CASSSRTSGTNVLTF	TGTGCCAGCAGCTCAAGGACCTCTGGGACCAACGTCCTGACTTTC
TRBV6-5	.	.	TRBJ1-2	CASRPGKNYGYTF	TGTGCCAGCAGACCCGGGAAAAACTATGGCTACACCTTC
TRBV20-1	TRBD1	.	TRBJ1-2	CSAVPGQGFSGYTF	TGCAGTGCCGTGCCGGGACAGGGTTTCTCTGGCTACACCTTC
TRBV7-3	.	.	TRBJ2-3	CASSLNGGRDTQYF	TGTGCCAGCAGCTTAAACGGGGGCCGAGATACGCAGTATTTT
TRBV20-1	TRBD2	.	TRBJ2-7	CSARRAGDYEQYF	TGCAGTGCTAGACGAGCGGGAGATTACGAGCAGTACTTC
TRBV3-1	.	.	TRBJ1-6	CASSLGRRPLHF	TGTGCCAGCAGCCTTGGTAGGAGACCCCTCCACTTT
TRBV20-1	TRBD2	many	TRBJ2-1	CSARAGLAGLYNEQFF	TGCAGTGCTAGGGCGGGACTAGCGGGGCTCTACAATGAGCAGTTCTTC
TRBV12-3/TRBV12-4	TRBD1	few	TRBJ2-5	CASKDRDRETQYF	TGTGCCAGCAAGGACAGGGACCGAGAGACCCAGTACTTC
TRBV12-3/TRBV12-4	.	.	TRBJ2-1	CASSWAGLRETYNEQFF	TGTGCCAGCAGTTGGGCGGGCTTAAGGGAAACCTACAATGAGCAGTTCTTC
TRBV6-2/TRBV6-3	.	.	TRBJ2-7	CASSHDPVGRSYEQYF	TGTGCCAGCAGCCACGACCCGGTTGGGAGGTCCTACGAGCAGTACTTC
TRBV25-1	.	many	TRBJ2-4	CASRFGLEGIQYF	TGTGCCAGCAGGTTTGGCCTAGAAGGGATTCAGTACTTC
TRBV9	.	.	TRBJ2-3	CASSVARRSTDTQYF	TGTGCCAGCAGCGTAGCTCGACGAAGCACAGATACGCAGTATTTT
TRBV18	TRBD2	.	TRBJ2-7	CASSPRPTSGRSYEQYF	TGTGCCAGCTCACCCAGGCCCACTAGCGGGAGGTCCTACGAGCAGTACTTC
TRBV19	.	.	TRBJ1-5	CAGSKQTGQPQHF	TGTGCCGGTAGTAAACAGACAGGTCAGCCCCAGCATTTT
TRBV20-1	TRBD1	.	TRBJ1-2	CSAVAGTGIDGYTF	TGCAGTGCAGTCGCCGGGACAGGGATTGATGGCTACACCTTC
TRBV10-3	.	.	TRBJ1-1	CAISDLGENTEAFF	TGTGCCATCAGTGATCTTGGGGAGAACACTGAAGCTTTCTTT
TRBV12-3/TRBV12-4	.	many	TRBJ2-1	CASSRKFSGNNEQFF	TGTGCCAGCAGTCGGAAATTTAGCGGAAACAATGAGCAGTTCTTC
TRBV12-3/TRBV12-4	.	.	TRBJ1-2	CASTGGSYGYTF	TGTGCCAGCACGGGGGGCAGCTATGGCTACACCTTC
TRBV7-2	.	.	TRBJ2-5	CASSRASPTETQYF	TGTGCCAGCAGCCGGGCCTCCCCAACAGAGACCCAGTACTTC
TRBV12-3/TRBV12-4	.	.	TRBJ2-5	CASSPSAGPRETQYF	TGTGCCAGCAGTCCCTCGGCGGGACCCAGGGAGACCCAGTACTTC
TRBV20-1	.	few	TRBJ2-3	CSAREQRRSRRDTQYF	TGCAGTGCTAGAGAGCAAAGGCGGTCCAGGAGGGATACGCAGTATTTT
TRBV11-2	.	few	TRBJ2-3	CASSLDRDNTQYF	TGTGCCAGCAGCTTGGACAGAGACAATACGCAGTATTTT
TRBV12-3/TRBV12-4	TRBD1	many	TRBJ2-5	CASSSSGTGRETQYF	TGTGCCAGCAGTTCCTCCGGGACAGGGCGCGAGACCCAGTACTTC
TRBV5-1	.	few	TRBJ2-5	CASSLSPGAPETQYF	TGCGCCAGCAGCTTATCGCCAGGGGCGCCAGAGACCCAGTACTTC
TRBV20-1	.	few	TRBJ2-3	CSAWDRGGVTDTQYF	TGCAGTGCTTGGGATAGAGGGGGAGTCACAGATACGCAGTATTTT
TRBV14	.	few	TRBJ1-2	CASSQVGLGYTF	TGTGCCAGCAGCCAAGTAGGTCTTGGCTACACCTTC
TRBV3-1	.	many	TRBJ2-7	CASSQGQPWDEQYF	TGTGCCAGCAGCCAAGGACAGCCGTGGGACGAGCAGTACTTC
TRBV2	.	few	TRBJ2-5	CASSVLREETQYF	TGTGCCAGCAGTGTCCTTCGCGAAGAGACCCAGTACTTC
TRBV14	.	few	TRBJ2-3	CASSLLGRSRTDTQYF	TGTGCCAGCAGCCTACTTGGGCGGTCCCGCACAGATACGCAGTATTTT
TRBV6-2/TRBV6-3	TRBD1	few	TRBJ2-1	CASEGWTGESIGYNEQFF	TGTGCCAGCGAGGGATGGACAGGGGAATCCATAGGGTACAATGAGCAGTTCTTC
TRBV10-3	TRBD2	many	TRBJ2-7	CAISPGLAATYEQYF	TGTGCCATCAGTCCGGGACTAGCGGCCACCTACGAGCAGTACTTC
TRBV7-9	.	many	TRBJ2-5	CASSLADREQYF	TGTGCCAGCAGCTTAGCCGACAGAGAGCAGTACTTC
TRBV27	.	.	TRBJ1-5	CASSLKGDSNQPQHF	TGTGCCAGCAGTTTAAAAGGGGATAGCAATCAGCCCCAGCATTTT
TRBV28	.	.	TRBJ1-5	CASREGSAQPQHF	TGTGCCAGCAGGGAAGGTTCGGCCCAGCCCCAGCATTTT